This T cell receptor beta chain is drawn from a study of T cell changes during pregnancy in multiple sclerosis. The protocol was immunoSEQ multiplex PCR, while the TCRdb copy is restricted to in-frame clones and leaves out a portion. This sample has tens of thousands of clones, with about 88% found just once. This clone has more than one count but fewer than ten. The junction had 8 bases not matched to a gene; V was cut back by 1 base and J by 7 bases. The CDR3 covers 15 residues. Germline CDR1 is SEHNR and CDR2 is FQNEAQ (reference sequence). The rearrangement uses TRBV7-9 and TRBJ2-5, with 8 bases lining up with TRBD1. Sequencing used CD4+ T cells from peripheral blood mononuclear cells, obtained in the first trimester of pregnancy. The source of this sequence is a female donor with multiple sclerosis, enrolled in a pregnancy study. CDR3 sequence: CASSLGQGRSGTQYF. In DNA, the CDR3 is TGTGCCAGCAGCTTAGGACAGGGGAGGTCTGGGACCCAGTACTTC.